This TCR beta chain was found in a study of Graves' ophthalmopathy and Graves' hyperthyroidism. Study-level background: Peripheral blood was gathered at first diagnosis, ahead of any treatment whatsoever. Study results and caveats: Progression of ophthalmopathy was predicted by the model with 60% to 71% sensitivity and about 72% specificity. Blood also contained most of the expanded thyroid clonotypes above 0.001 frequency.

Moderate-to-severe activity, CAS at least 3, NOSPECS at least 4 and duration under 3 months characterized donors with ophthalmopathy. V was trimmed by 1 base and J by 3 bases, leaving 12 bases between them. The CDR3 is made up of 15 amino acids. Germline V gene lookup returns CDR1 SGHVS and CDR2 FNYEAQ. Scientists amplified the TCR beta CDR3 regions from RNA transcripts. First-round RT-PCR with HTBI primers preceded a second-round multiplex PCR. TCRdb used MiXCR to reprocess the multiplex PCR reads, holding one entry per CDR3 protein. The sample holds approximately 700,000 distinct CDR3 sequences; roughly 39% are singletons and the top ten take roughly 3.5%. This clonotype was seen many times. Its antigen is unidentified.

The specimen was peripheral blood. The source of this sequence is an adult man with Graves' ophthalmopathy. The chain couples TRBV7-6 to TRBJ1-1, with TRBD1 as a possible D gene (6 bases). In DNA form, the CDR3 reads TGTGCCAGCAGCTTAGTTTCGGGGGCTCACACTGAAGCTTTCTTT. As protein: CASSLVSGAHTEAFF.